The 2 T cell receptor beta chains reported below all come from one sample, sequenced in a study of shared clonotypes between healthy human individuals. Clones were read by immunoSEQ multiplex PCR, and TCRdb kept only the in-frame ones, dropping some. In the table there are around 1.1 million clones, around 78% of which are singletons. Sequenced: memory CD4+ T cells from PBMCs. Subset denoted: CD45RA-negative fraction. The receptor set was obtained from a young man in good health. Some clones in this sample may be carry-over from other donors' samples.

On this clone itself: A much larger clone is a single base away; this may be a read error. This chain joins TRBV2 and TRBJ2-7, with D hard to call. This CDR3 comprises 11 residues. Germline lookup yields CDR1 SNHLY and CDR2 FYNNEI. With 3 bases removed from V and 0 bases from J, the gap between germline ends came to 0 bases. The CDR3 reads CASSDSYEQYF. CDR3 nucleotide sequence: TGTGCCAGCAGTGACTCCTACGAGCAGTACTTC.

This clone was counted between two and nine times. This chain joins TRBV28 and TRBJ2-6, with 7 bases matching TRBD1. Per the germline V gene, CDR1 is MDHEN and CDR2 is SYDVKM. V trimming: 4 bases; J trimming: 0 bases; junction bases outside the gene matches: 9. This CDR3 is 18 amino acids long. CDR3: CASSSRTGALSGANVLTF. DNA for the CDR3: TGTGCCAGCAGTTCGAGGACAGGAGCCCTCTCTGGGGCCAACGTCCTGACTTTC. Filled out from reference TRBV28 and TRBJ2-6, the complete variable domain reads DVKVTQSSRYLVKRTGEKVFLECVQDMDHENMFWYRQDPGLGLRLIYFSYDVKMKEKGDIPEGYSVSREKKERFSLILESASTNQTSMYLCASSSRTGALSGANVLTFGAGSRLTVL.